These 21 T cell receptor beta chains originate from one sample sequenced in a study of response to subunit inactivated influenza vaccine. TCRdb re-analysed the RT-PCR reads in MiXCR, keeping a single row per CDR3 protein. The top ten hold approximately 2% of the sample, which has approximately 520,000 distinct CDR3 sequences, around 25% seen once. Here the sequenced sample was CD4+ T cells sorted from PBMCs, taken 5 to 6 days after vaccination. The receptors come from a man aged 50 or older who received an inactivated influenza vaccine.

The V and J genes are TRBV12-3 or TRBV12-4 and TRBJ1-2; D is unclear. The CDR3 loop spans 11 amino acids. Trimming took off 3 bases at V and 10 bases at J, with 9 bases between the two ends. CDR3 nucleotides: TGTGCCAGCAGTTTGACCGTCGACTACACCTTC. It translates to CASSLTVDYTF.

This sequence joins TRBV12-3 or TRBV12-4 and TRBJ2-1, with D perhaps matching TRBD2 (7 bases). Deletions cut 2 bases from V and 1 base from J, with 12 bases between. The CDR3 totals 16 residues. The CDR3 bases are TGTGCCAGCAGTTTAAGGGGAGGGGGGTCCTACAATGAGCAGTTCTTC. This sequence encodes CASSLRGGGSYNEQFF.

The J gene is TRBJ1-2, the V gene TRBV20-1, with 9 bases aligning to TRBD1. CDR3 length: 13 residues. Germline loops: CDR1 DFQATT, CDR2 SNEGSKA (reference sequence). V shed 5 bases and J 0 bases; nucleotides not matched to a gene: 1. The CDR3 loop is CSAGTGPNYGYTF. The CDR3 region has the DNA TGCAGTGCTGGGACAGGGCCTAACTATGGCTACACCTTC.

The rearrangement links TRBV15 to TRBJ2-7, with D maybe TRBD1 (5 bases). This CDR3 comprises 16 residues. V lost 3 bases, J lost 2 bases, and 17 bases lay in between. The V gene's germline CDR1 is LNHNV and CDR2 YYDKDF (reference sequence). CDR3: CATSRDLDSIPYEQYF. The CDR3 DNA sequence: TGTGCCACCAGCAGGGACCTTGACAGTATACCCTACGAGCAGTACTTC.

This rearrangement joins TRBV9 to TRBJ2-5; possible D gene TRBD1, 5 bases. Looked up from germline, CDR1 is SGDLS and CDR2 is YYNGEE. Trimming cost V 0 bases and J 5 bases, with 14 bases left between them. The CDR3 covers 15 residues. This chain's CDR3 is CASSVGWGVGETQYF. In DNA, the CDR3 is TGTGCCAGCAGCGTAGGGTGGGGCGTAGGCGAGACCCAGTACTTC.

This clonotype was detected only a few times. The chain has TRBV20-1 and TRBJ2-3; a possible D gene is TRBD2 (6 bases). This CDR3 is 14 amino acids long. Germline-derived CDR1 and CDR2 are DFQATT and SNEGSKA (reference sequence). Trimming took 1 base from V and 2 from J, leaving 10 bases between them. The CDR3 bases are TGCAGTGCTAGAGTCCTAGCGAACACAGATACGCAGTATTTT. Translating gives CSARVLANTDTQYF.

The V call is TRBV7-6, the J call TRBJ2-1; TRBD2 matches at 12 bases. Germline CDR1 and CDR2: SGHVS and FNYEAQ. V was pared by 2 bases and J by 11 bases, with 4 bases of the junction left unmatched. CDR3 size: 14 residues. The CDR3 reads CASSLKTSGGQQFF. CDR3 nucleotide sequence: TGTGCCAGCAGCTTAAAGACTAGCGGGGGCCAGCAGTTCTTC.

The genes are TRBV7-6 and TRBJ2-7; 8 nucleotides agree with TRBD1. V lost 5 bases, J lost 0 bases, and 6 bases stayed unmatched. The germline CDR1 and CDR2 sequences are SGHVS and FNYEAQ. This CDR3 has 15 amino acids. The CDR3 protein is CASSTGGISSYEQYF. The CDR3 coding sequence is TGTGCCAGCAGCACAGGGGGGATTAGCTCCTACGAGCAGTACTTC.

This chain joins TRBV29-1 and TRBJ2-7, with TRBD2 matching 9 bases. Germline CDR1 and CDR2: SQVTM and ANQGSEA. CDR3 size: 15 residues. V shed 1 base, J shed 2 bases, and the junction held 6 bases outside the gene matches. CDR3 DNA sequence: TGCAGCGTTGAAGGATGGCGGGGGGGACCCTACGAGCAGTACTTC. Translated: CSVEGWRGGPYEQYF.

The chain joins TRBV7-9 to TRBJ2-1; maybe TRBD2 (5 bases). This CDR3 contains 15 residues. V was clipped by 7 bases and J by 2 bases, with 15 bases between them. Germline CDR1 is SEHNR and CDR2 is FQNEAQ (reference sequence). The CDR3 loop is CASNPRSGTYNEQFF. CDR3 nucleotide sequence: TGTGCCAGCAACCCTCGAAGCGGAACCTACAATGAGCAGTTCTTC. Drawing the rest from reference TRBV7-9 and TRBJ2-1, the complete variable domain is DTGVSQNPRHKITKRGQNVTFRCDPISEHNRLYWYRQTLGQGPEFLTYFQNEAQLEKSRLLSDRFSAERPKGSFSTLEIQRTEQGDSAMYLCASNPRSGTYNEQFFGPGTRLTVL.

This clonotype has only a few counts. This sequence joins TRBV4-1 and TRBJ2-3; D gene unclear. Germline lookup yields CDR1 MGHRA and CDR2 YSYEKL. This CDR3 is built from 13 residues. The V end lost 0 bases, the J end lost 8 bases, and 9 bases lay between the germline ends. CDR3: CASSQEPWVTQYF. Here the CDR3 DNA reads TGCGCCAGCAGCCAAGAGCCCTGGGTTACGCAGTATTTT.

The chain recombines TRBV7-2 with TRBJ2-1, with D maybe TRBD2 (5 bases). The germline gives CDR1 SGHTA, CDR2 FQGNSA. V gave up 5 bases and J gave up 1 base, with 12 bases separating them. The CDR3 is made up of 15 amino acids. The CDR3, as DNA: TGTGCCAGCAGCCGGACTGTTGTATCCTACAATGAGCAGTTCTTC. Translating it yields CASSRTVVSYNEQFF.

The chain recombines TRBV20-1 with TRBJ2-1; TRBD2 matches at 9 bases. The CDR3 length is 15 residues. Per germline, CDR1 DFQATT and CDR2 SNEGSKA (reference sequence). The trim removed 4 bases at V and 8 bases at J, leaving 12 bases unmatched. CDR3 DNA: TGCAGTGCTACATTAAGGGCTAGCGGGACAGATGAGCAGTTCTTC. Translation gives CSATLRASGTDEQFF.

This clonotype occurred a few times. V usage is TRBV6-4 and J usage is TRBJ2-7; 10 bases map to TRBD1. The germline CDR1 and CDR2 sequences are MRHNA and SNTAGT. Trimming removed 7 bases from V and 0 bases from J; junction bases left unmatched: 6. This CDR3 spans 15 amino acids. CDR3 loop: CASTWDRGFSYEQYF. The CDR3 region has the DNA TGTGCCAGCACCTGGGACAGGGGCTTCTCCTACGAGCAGTACTTC.

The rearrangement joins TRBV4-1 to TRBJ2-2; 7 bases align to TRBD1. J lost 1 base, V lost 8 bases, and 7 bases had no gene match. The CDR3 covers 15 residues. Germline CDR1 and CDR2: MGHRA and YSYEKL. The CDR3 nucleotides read TGCGCCAGCTCCACGACAGGGAGGAACACCGGGGAGCTGTTTTTT. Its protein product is CASSTTGRNTGELFF.

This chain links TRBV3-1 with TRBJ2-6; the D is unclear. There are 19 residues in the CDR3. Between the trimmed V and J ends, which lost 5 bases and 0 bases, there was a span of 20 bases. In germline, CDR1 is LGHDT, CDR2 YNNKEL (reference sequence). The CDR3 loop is CASSERSSNLLSGANVLTF. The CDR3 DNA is TGTGCCAGCAGCGAGAGATCCAGCAACCTCCTCTCTGGGGCCAACGTCCTGACTTTC.

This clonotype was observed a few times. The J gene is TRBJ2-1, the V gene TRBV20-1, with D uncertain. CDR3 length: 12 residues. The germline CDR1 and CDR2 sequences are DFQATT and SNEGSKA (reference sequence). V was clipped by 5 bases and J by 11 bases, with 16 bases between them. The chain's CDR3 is CSAPSEWRQQFF. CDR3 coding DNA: TGCAGTGCTCCTAGTGAATGGCGGCAGCAGTTCTTC.

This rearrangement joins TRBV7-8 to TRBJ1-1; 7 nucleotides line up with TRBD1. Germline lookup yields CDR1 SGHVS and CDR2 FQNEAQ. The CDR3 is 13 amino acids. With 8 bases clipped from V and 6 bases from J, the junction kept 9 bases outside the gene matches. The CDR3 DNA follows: TGTGCCAGCCGATTGGGGACAGCCGCTGAAGCTTTCTTT. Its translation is CASRLGTAAEAFF.

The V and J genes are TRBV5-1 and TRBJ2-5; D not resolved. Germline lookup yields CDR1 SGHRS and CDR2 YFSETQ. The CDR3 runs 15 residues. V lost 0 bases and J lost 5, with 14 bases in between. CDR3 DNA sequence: TGCGCCAGCAGCTTGGATCTATGGCGAGCGGAGACCCAGTACTTC. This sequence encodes CASSLDLWRAETQYF.

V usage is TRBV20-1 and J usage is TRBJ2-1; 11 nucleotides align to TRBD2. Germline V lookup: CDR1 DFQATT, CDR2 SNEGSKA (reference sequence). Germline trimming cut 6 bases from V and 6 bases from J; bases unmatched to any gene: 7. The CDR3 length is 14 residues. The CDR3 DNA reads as TGCAGTGCCAGACTAGCGGGGCGCGGCAATGAGCAGTTCTTC. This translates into CSARLAGRGNEQFF.

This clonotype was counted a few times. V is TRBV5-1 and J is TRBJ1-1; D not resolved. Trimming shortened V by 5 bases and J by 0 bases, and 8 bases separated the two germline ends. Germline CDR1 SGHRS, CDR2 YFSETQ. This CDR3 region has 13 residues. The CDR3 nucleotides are TGCGCCAGCAGTATGGACTTGAACACTGAAGCTTTCTTT. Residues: CASSMDLNTEAFF. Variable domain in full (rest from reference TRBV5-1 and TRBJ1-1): KAGVTQTPRYLIKTRGQQVTLSCSPISGHRSVSWYQQTPGQGLQFLFEYFSETQRNKGNFPGRFSGRQFSNSRSEMNVSTLELGDSALYLCASSMDLNTEAFFGQGTRLTVV.